This passage covers 2 T cell receptor beta chains from one sample sequenced in a study of cytomegalovirus exposure and HLA in healthy donors (dated by TCRdb to 2017 to 2019). Preparation of the library involved the immunoSEQ multiplex PCR assay. The multiplex PCR relied on a mix of 60 forward primers for TCR Vbeta segments and 13 reverse primers for TCR Jbeta segments. Here the immuneACCESS table is served through TCRdb, limited to in-frame sequences with V and J called. Missing clones are a known gap in these copies; in checked studies unresolved V genes cover under half, and the rest lacks a known reason. Counted in this sample were fewer than 100,000 clones; roughly 73% of them appeared once. 3.8% of the sample goes to the ten largest clones. Sequencing used PBMCs. These receptor sequences come from a woman aged 40 to 50 in good health and CMV-seronegative.

The genes are TRBV6-5 and TRBJ1-2, with TRBD1 matching over 9 bases. CDR1 is MNHEY, CDR2 SVGAGI, per germline. The CDR3 is made up of 14 amino acids. With 5 bases clipped from V and 4 bases from J, the junction kept 5 bases outside the gene matches. CDR3 sequence reads: CASSATGGSYGYTF. DNA of the CDR3: TGTGCCAGCAGTGCGACAGGGGGGAGCTATGGCTACACCTTC.

The chain has TRBV25-1 and TRBJ2-3, with unresolved D. The CDR3 is made up of 12 amino acids. Germline V gene sequence: CDR1 MGHDK, CDR2 SYGVNS. Trimming shortened V by 3 bases and J by 8 bases, and 9 bases separated the two germline ends. CDR3 coding DNA: TGTGCCAGCAGTGATTTCGGTAGTACGCAGTATTTT. Translation: CASSDFGSTQYF.